Sequencing of this TCR beta chain was carried out in a study of Ad26.COV2.S vaccination and SARS-CoV-2 variants. The treatment here: about 20 received Ad26.COV2.S at low or high dose, single or two shots; roughly 5 received placebo; per-sample allocation not given. Sampling occurred on day 63 after the first vaccine or placebo injection. Sequencing used immunoSEQ multiplex PCR; TCRdb keeps in-frame clones, though not all of them. Of roughly 350,000 clones listed, more than 75% are singletons. CDR1 SGHNT and CDR2 YYREEE come from the germline V gene (reference sequence). V was pared by 2 bases and J by 1 base, with 12 bases between. CDR3 length: 15 residues.

This receptor was obtained from a person aged 18-65 years who received the Ad26.COV2.S COVID-19 vaccine or a placebo. The sample here was peripheral blood, taken in a trial of Ad26.COV2.S vaccine versus placebo. The chain joins TRBV5-4 to TRBJ1-1; no reliable D call. CDR3 sequence reads: CASSLGASENTEAFF. For the CDR3, the DNA is TGTGCCAGCAGCTTAGGCGCCTCAGAGAACACTGAAGCTTTCTTT.